This TCR beta chain came from a study of T cell responses to AZD1222 COVID-19 vaccine. Findings and limits, study-wide: Along spike, vaccine-associated CD4 TCRs were found throughout, with dominance at 160-218 and 743-854. The repertoires were collected only after the peak T cell response. Possibly, clonal diversity was underestimated; donors were largely white British and included more females.

Assay used: immunoSEQ multiplex PCR; TCRdb lists only in-frame clones, some missing. The sample has approximately 110,000 clones; about 85% are singletons. To note about this clone: Antigen specificity is unknown.

Trimming stripped 4 bases from V and 0 bases from J, with 8 bases between. Germline loops: CDR1 GTSNPN, CDR2 SVGIG (reference sequence). The CDR3 has 13 residues. This clonotype originated in an adult who received the AZD1222 COVID-19 vaccine. The chain uses TRBV30 and TRBJ2-3; D not resolved. Here the sequenced sample was peripheral blood, taken 28 days after the second AZD1222 dose. The CDR3 region is CAWNQRSTDTQYF. CDR3 coding DNA: TGTGCCTGGAATCAGCGCAGCACAGATACGCAGTATTTT.